This T cell receptor beta chain was identified in a study of regulatory T cells in long-lasting Graves disease. General study results and limits: Accuracy may have been reduced by the small sample size.

Time point denoted: newly diagnosed GD, antithyroid drugs for less than 3 months. Scientists built the TCR library using RNA that was extracted from PBMCs. American Thyroid Association guidelines were used to diagnose Graves' disease. CDR3-region Arm-PCR and iRepertoire HTBI primers produced the TCR beta libraries. TCRdb fed the multiplex PCR reads into MiXCR, producing one record per CDR3 protein. The repertoire has 200,000 to 250,000 distinct CDR3 sequences, about a sixth of them found once; the top ten carry around 20%. This clonotype was observed at least ten times. Its antigen is still unknown. Sample: peripheral blood mononuclear cells (PBMCs), taken at new diagnosis, from a patient treated with antithyroid drugs. The TCR sequence derives from a female donor with Graves disease.

This CDR3 is CASSLGGPPSGNSPLHF. The CDR3 coding sequence is TGTGCCAGCAGTTTAGGGGGCCCCCCATCCGGTAATTCACCCCTCCACTTT. The chain combines TRBV12-3 or TRBV12-4 with TRBJ1-6; possible D gene TRBD1, 5 bases. This CDR3 is 17 amino acids long. Trimming cost V 1 base and J 6 bases, with 16 bases left between them.